The clone carrying this T cell receptor beta chain was counted a single time. This sample is part of a study of blood T cell repertoires in COVID-19. This CDR3 has 15 amino acids. V gave up 1 base and J gave up 4 bases, with 14 bases separating them. From germline, CDR1 is SGHNT and CDR2 YYREEE (reference sequence). In the original processing: Estimated nucleated cell counts came from reference gene primer amplification. Profiling relied on immunoSEQ multiplex PCR, and the TCRdb table lists in-frame clones only, not all of them. The V and J calls and the clone size are those of that table, but D and trimming were determined from the DNA. The repertoire holds about 130,000 clones, 70% to 90% seen once, with roughly 1.1% in the top ten.

The rearrangement links TRBV5-4 to TRBJ1-1; unclear D gene. The sequenced sample consisted of peripheral blood. The clonotype originates from a woman aged 80 or over with acute or convalescent COVID-19. CDR3 in amino acids: CASSLIGGSGTEAFF. As DNA, the CDR3 is TGTGCCAGCAGCTTGATCGGCGGGTCGGGCACTGAAGCTTTCTTT.